A single sample gave rise to the 8 T cell receptor beta chains below, sequenced in a study of T cells in women clearing cervical HPV infection. Sequenced by immunoSEQ multiplex PCR; TCRdb stores in-frame clones only, minus some. The ten most abundant clones cover roughly a quarter of a sample with 20,000 to 25,000 clones. Sequencing was performed on blood buffy coat. The origin of the receptors is a woman aged 18 to 75 with a cervical HPV16 infection that either progressed to CIN3+ or cleared (not recorded which).

Comments on this clone: The sequence runs out 3 residues before the end of the CDR3; the remainder is reconstructed from the germline J gene. This chain links TRBV29-1 with TRBJ1-5, with D unclear. The CDR3 consists of 12 residues. V lost 6 bases, J lost 0 bases, and 6 bases lay in between. Germline V gives CDR1 SQVTM, CDR2 ANQGSEA. The covered CDR3 bases are TGCAGCGTGGCTCTTAGCAATCAGCCC. Translating gives CSVALSNQP. The CDR3 in full is CSVALSNQPQHF.

The covered CDR3 bases are TGTGCCAGCAGTGAAATTTCCGGCGAG. As protein: CASSEISGE. The full CDR3 is CASSEISGEQYF. The chain links TRBV25-1 to TRBJ2-7; D is unclear. The read falls 3 residues short of the CDR3 end, and the missing part is taken from the germline J gene. The V and J ends lost 2 bases and 6 bases respectively, with 8 bases between them. CDR3 length: 12 amino acids. CDR1 and CDR2 from the germline V gene are MGHDK and SYGVNS.

Comment on this clone: The read ends 3 residues shy of where the CDR3 ends; the end is completed using the germline J gene. The V gene is TRBV6-2 or TRBV6-3, the J gene TRBJ1-2; D gene uncertain. Trimming shortened V by 1 base and J by 0 bases, and 12 bases separated the two germline ends. CDR1 and CDR2 from the germline V gene are MNHEY and SVGEGT. The CDR3 contains 16 residues. CDR3 DNA (partial): TGTGCCAGCAGTTACTACTTTCGTCCCTCTAACTATGGC. Translating it yields CASSYYFRPSNYG. The whole CDR3 is CASSYYFRPSNYGYTF.

Remarks on this clone: From the germline J gene comes the end of the CDR3, since the read stops 3 residues before it. V is TRBV11-2 and J is TRBJ2-2; D is possibly TRBD1 (5 bases). This CDR3 region has 13 residues. Germline loops: CDR1 SGHAT, CDR2 FQNNGV. Trimming left V 2 bases short and J 6 bases short, with 7 bases between. The CDR3 sequence: CASSLQGSGELFF. The CDR3 DNA, read in part, is TGTGCCAGCAGCTTACAGGGTTCCGGGGAG.

Of note for this clone: Read data end 3 residues before the CDR3 end; the end is taken from the germline J gene. This chain uses TRBV5-1 with TRBJ2-5, with 13 bases matching TRBD2. Germline V gene lookup returns CDR1 SGHRS and CDR2 YFSETQ. The CDR3 is 16 residues long. V lost 3 bases, J lost 7 bases, and 9 bases stayed unmatched. CDR3 loop: CASSYGTSGTGVTQYF. The DNA read from the CDR3 is TGCGCCAGCAGCTACGGGACTAGCGGGACTGGTGTGACC.

On this clone itself: The read ends 3 residues before the CDR3 terminus; that terminus is restored from the germline J gene. V is TRBV19 and J is TRBJ2-2; 7 nucleotides align to TRBD1. The CDR3 sequence is 15 residues long. In germline, CDR1 is LNHDA, CDR2 SQIVND (reference sequence). This chain's CDR3 is CASSNSGTEREKLFF. CDR3 bases read: TGTGCCAGTAGTAACTCTGGGACAGAGCGAGAAAAG.

Remarks on this clone: The CDR3 end lies 3 residues beyond the end of the read and is filled in from the germline J gene. The chain is built from TRBV5-4 and TRBJ1-1, with D hard to call. CDR3 length equals 12 residues. Per the germline V gene, CDR1 is SGHNT and CDR2 is YYREEE (reference sequence). The CDR3 DNA, read in part, is TGTGCCAGCAGCTTGGACAGTCAAAAA. Translated: CASSLDSQK. The whole CDR3 is CASSLDSQKAFF.

As concerns this clone: The read ends 3 residues before the CDR3 terminus; that terminus is restored from the germline J gene. The genes are TRBV18 and TRBJ2-7; D is unresolved. The CDR3 is 14 residues long. CDR1 is KGHSH and CDR2 is LQKENI in the germline V gene. V was trimmed by 3 bases and J by 0 bases, leaving 9 bases between them. Partial CDR3 DNA: TGTGCCAGCTCACCTTTTGGCAGCTCCTACGAG. Residues: CASSPFGSSYE. The entire CDR3 is CASSPFGSSYEQYF.